A selection of T cell receptor beta chains follows, all from one sample in a study of cytomegalovirus exposure and HLA in healthy donors. Sequencing was performed with immunoSEQ multiplex PCR; in TCRdb, only in-frame clones are kept and a portion is missing. The sample lists fewer than 130,000 clones; over 65% were seen once. The sequenced sample was PBMCs. The receptors here all came from a man aged 25-45 years in good health and CMV-seropositive. Both conserved end residues are part of each CDR3. A D gene is named only where the DNA matches it firmly. Rows may omit the clone size; those that give it use once, few, many or a size class.

TRBJ1-2,.,TRBV30,.,TGTGCCTGGAGTTCTCCAGGAGGGGCGAACTATGGCTACACCTTC,CAWSSPGGANYGYTF
TRBJ2-1,.,TRBV5-1,TRBD2,TGCGCCAGCAGCTTGTCCCGGACTAGCGGGGTTGATGAGCAGTTCTTC,CASSLSRTSGVDEQFF
TRBJ2-5,.,TRBV7-9,TRBD2,TGTGCCAGCAGCTTTTGGAAGCGGGGTTCCCAAGAGACCCAGTACTTC,CASSFWKRGSQETQYF
TRBJ2-7,.,TRBV19,.,TGTGCCAGTAGTATGGCGGCAGCGAGCTCCTACGAGCAGTACTTC,CASSMAAASSYEQYF
TRBJ1-2,few,TRBV5-6,.,TGTGCCAGCGAGCCGCGAGCGGGGCTTGGCTACACCTTC,CASEPRAGLGYTF
TRBJ2-7,.,TRBV11-2,TRBD2,TGTGCCAGCAGCGCCCCTAGCGGGGGGTCCTACGAGCAGTACTTC,CASSAPSGGSYEQYF
TRBJ2-5,few,TRBV15,.,TGTGCCACCTCCCCGGGCAGGGGGGAAGGAGAGACCCAGTACTTC,CATSPGRGEGETQYF
TRBJ1-4,.,TRBV11-2,.,TGTGCCAGCAGCTCAATAGATCAGGGAACTAATGAAAAACTGTTTTTT,CASSSIDQGTNEKLFF
TRBJ1-4,.,TRBV6-1,TRBD1,TGTGCCAGCAGTGAAGCCCCTGGGACAGGGGATGAAAAACTGTTTTTT,CASSEAPGTGDEKLFF
TRBJ2-1,few,TRBV7-2,.,TGTGCCAGCAGCTCCCGGTACAATGAGCAGTTCTTC,CASSSRYNEQFF
TRBJ2-1,.,TRBV6-6,.,TGTGCCAGCAGGACAGAGAATTACAATGAGCAGTTCTTC,CASRTENYNEQFF
TRBJ2-2,.,TRBV6-4,.,TGTGCCAGCAGTGACAGAGGTGCCACCGGGGAGCTGTTTTTT,CASSDRGATGELFF
TRBJ2-2,.,TRBV7-9,TRBD1,TGTGCCAGCGACAGGGTGGTCACCGGGGAGCTGTTTTTT,CASDRVVTGELFF
TRBJ2-7,.,TRBV7-8,TRBD2,TGTGCCAGCAGCGGTTTGTGGGGGGGGTACGAGCAGTACTTC,CASSGLWGGYEQYF
TRBJ1-2,few,TRBV10-3,.,TGTGCCATCAGTGAGGCAGCCTCCCGGGTCCCCAATTTC,CAISEAASRVPNF
TRBJ1-2,.,TRBV21-1,.,TGTGCCAGCAGCAAAGAGGGGGGGGGATATGGCTACACCTTC,CASSKEGGGYGYTF
TRBJ2-5,.,TRBV10-3,TRBD2,TGTGCCATCAGTGAGACAATTCTAGCGGAGAAAGAGACCCAGTACTTC,CAISETILAEKETQYF
TRBJ2-7,.,TRBV7-6,TRBD2,TGTGCCAGCAGCTTAGAGGCGGGTCTGACTAGCGCATGCGAGCAGTACTTC,CASSLEAGLTSACEQYF
TRBJ2-1,.,TRBV29-1,TRBD1,TGCAGCGTTGAGGGGGTCTCGGGACAGACCTACAATGAGCAGTTCTTC,CSVEGVSGQTYNEQFF
TRBJ2-7,.,TRBV29-1,TRBD1,TGCAGCGCGGGGACAGGGGTCCACGAGCAGTACTTC,CSAGTGVHEQYF
TRBJ2-3,.,TRBV9,.,TGTGCCAGCGAGGTCGGTCTTTCTAGCACAGATACGCAGTATTTT,CASEVGLSSTDTQYF
TRBJ1-4,.,TRBV6-5,.,TGTGCCAGCAGGGAGGCCCCGGGCAGGCCGGGTTTTTTT,CASREAPGRPGFF
TRBJ1-6,.,TRBV27,.,TGTGCCAGCAGTGGGGCAGGGGAGGGTTCACCCCTCCACTTT,CASSGAGEGSPLHF
TRBJ2-5,.,TRBV19,TRBD1,TGTGCCAGTACCCCGGGACAGGGGGCGGAGACCCAGTACTTC,CASTPGQGAETQYF